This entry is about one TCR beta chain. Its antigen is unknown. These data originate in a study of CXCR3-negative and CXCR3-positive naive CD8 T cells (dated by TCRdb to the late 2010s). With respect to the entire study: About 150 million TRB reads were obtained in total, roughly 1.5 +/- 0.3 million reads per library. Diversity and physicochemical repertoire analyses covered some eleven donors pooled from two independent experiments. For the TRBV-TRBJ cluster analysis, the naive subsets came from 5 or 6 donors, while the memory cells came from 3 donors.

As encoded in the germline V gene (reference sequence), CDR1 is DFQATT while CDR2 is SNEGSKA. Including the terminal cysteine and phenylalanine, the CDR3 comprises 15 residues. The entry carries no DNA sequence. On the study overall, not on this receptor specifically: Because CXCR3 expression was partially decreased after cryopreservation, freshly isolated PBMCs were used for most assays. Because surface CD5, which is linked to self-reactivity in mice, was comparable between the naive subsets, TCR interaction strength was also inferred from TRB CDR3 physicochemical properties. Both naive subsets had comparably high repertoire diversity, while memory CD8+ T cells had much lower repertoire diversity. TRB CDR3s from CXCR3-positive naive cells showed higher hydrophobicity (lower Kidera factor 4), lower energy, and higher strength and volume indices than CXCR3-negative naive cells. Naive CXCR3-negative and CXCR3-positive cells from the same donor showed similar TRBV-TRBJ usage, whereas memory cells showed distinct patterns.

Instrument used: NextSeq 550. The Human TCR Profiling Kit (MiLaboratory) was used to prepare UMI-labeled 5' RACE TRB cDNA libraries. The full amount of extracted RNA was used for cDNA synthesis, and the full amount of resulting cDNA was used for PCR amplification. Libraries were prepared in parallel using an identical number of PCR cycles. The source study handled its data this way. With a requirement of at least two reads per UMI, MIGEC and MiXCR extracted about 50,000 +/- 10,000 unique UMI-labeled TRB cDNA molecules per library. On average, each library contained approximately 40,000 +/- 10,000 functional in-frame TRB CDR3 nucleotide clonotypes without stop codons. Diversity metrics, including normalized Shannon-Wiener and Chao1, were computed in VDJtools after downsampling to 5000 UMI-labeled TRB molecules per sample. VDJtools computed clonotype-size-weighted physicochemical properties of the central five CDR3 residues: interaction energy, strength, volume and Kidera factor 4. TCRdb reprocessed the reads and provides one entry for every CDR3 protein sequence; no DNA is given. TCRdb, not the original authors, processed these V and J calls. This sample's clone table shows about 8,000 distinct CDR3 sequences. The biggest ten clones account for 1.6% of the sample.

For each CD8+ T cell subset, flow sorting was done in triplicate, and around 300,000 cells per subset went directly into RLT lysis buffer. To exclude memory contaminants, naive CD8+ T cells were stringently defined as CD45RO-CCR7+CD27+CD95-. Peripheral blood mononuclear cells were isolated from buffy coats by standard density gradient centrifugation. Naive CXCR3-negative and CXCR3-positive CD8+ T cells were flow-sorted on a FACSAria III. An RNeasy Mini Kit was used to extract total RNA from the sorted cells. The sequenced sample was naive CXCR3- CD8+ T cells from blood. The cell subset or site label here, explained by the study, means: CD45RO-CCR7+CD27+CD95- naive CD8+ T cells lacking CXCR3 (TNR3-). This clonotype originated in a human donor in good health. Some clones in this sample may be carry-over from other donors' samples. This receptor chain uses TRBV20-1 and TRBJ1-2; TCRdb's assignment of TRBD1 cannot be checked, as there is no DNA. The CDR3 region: CSARKDRGPNYGYTF.